This TCR beta chain originates from a study of T-cell memory formation after mild COVID-19 (dated by TCRdb to the early 2020s). As for the study more broadly: TCR sequence clusters from the two donors were largely donor specific. Two young, previously healthy adult volunteers, one female and one male, were included in the cohort. In two donors, T-cell clones that expanded and contracted after mild COVID-19 were tracked by sequencing TCRalpha and TCRbeta repertoires over time.

For sequencing, an Illumina NovaSeq 6000 was employed. TCRalpha and TCRbeta cDNA libraries were constructed by 5'RACE with constant-segment primers, with sample barcodes and unique molecular identifiers being introduced. RNA was extracted from every sample with Trizol reagent. Library amplification was performed in two PCR steps, and a second sample barcode and Illumina TruSeq adapters were introduced in the second step. Sequencing of libraries was performed on an Illumina NovaSeq with 2 x 150 bp paired-end reads. The authors processed their data as follows. Demultiplexing of reads and collapsing into UMI-guided consensus sequences were performed with migec v1.2.7. Using mixcr v2.1.11, the UMI consensuses were aligned to TRA and TRB V and J templates and assembled into clonotypes. Expanded or contracted clonotypes were those called significant by both edgeR and NoisET, with noise models trained on biological replicates. For edgeR calls, a false discovery rate-adjusted p below 0.01 and a log2 fold-change threshold of 1 were applied. As an exploratory analysis of dynamics, PCA with hierarchical clustering was applied to max-normalized trajectories of the 1000 most abundant clonotypes. The CD4 or CD8 phenotype of responding clones was assigned using the separately sequenced CD4+ and CD8+ repertoires. In TCRdb, the public reads were trimmed at Q25 with fastp and aligned with MiXCR, with productive beta chains retained. Rows matching on CDR3 protein sequence are summarized as one entry with the most common DNA and genes. The V and J calls come from TCRdb's annotation, not from the publication. Within this sample are around 370,000 distinct CDR3 sequences, with approximately 21% of them counted one time only. The top ten constitute approximately 13% of the sample.

Points on this clonotype: Its binding antigen is unknown. Base-call qualities are not available, and no considerably larger clone is one nucleotide away.

General findings and caveats noted by the study authors: Some responding clones were found in pre-infection memory, which suggests that pre-existing cross-reactive memory T cells took part in the SARS-CoV-2 response. The second-wave clones that peaked on day 37 were not confirmed to be SARS-CoV-2 specific. Contracting CD4+ clones turned up mainly in the CM and EM memory subsets, whereas EMRA was where CD8+ clones were enriched. Clones contracting from day 15 to 85 had balanced CD4/CD8 phenotypes, while a second wave expanding from day 15 to 37 was biased towards CD4+. The study covered only a couple of mild cases, and larger cohorts including severe cases with pre-infection samples were considered necessary.

PBMCs were isolated by Ficoll-Paque density gradient centrifugation. The germline V gene (reference sequence) provides CDR1 DFQATT and CDR2 SNEGSKA. Relative to germline, V is missing 5 bases and J is missing 4 bases, with 7 bases of the junction outside any gene match. Measured from the cysteine to the phenylalanine, the CDR3 is 14 residues long. The kept DNA is CDR3 alone, 42 bases in frame from the first base. The chain links TRBV20-1 with TRBJ2-2, and 7 junction bases match TRBD1. The receptor comes from an adult woman who had mild COVID-19 (a few samples of this study predate the infection). The sample titles of this study are shuffled in the database, so cell type and time point are left out; the donor was told from shared clones. The sequencing input was PBMCs or a T cell subset sorted from them (not recorded which). DNA sequence: TGCAGTGCTCCCGACAGGGCAAGCACCGGGGAGCTGTTTTTT. This is translated as CSAPDRASTGELFF.